Listed below are T cell receptor beta chains from one sample, sequenced in a study of regulatory T cells in long-lasting Graves disease. Each CDR3 protein is one row after TCRdb ran MiXCR on the multiplex PCR reads. Of more than 300,000 distinct CDR3 sequences listed, 12% are singletons. The data also belong to a second study, concerning T cells in Graves' hyperthyroidism and ophthalmopathy.

The sequenced sample was peripheral blood mononuclear cells (PBMCs), obtained at new diagnosis, from a patient treated with antithyroid drugs. All receptors derive from a woman younger than 35 with Graves disease. Both conserved end residues are part of each CDR3. The order of the fields is V gene, clone size, J gene, D gene, CDR3 DNA, CDR3 protein. The D gene is left open where the match is weak. Clone size, where shown, is once, few, many, or a class for clones that have expanded.

v_gene: TRBV11-1
abundance: few
j_gene: TRBJ1-2
d_gene: -
CDR3nt: TGTGCCAGCAGCACAGCGTTGAACTATGGCTACACCTTC
CDR3aa: CASSTALNYGYTF

v_gene: TRBV4-3
abundance: -
j_gene: TRBJ2-1
d_gene: -
CDR3nt: TGCGCCAGCAGCCATACGGACGGAGTACTAAAAAATGAGCAGTTCTTC
CDR3aa: CASSHTDGVLKNEQFF

v_gene: TRBV6-9
abundance: few
j_gene: TRBJ2-7
d_gene: TRBD1
CDR3nt: TGTGCCAGCAGTTATGACAGGGGCTACGAGCAGTACTTC
CDR3aa: CASSYDRGYEQYF

v_gene: TRBV12-3/TRBV12-4
abundance: many
j_gene: TRBJ1-1
d_gene: TRBD1
CDR3nt: TGTGCCAGCAGCCCCGGACAGGGTCTGGCGGAAGCTTTCTTT
CDR3aa: CASSPGQGLAEAFF

v_gene: TRBV19
abundance: -
j_gene: TRBJ1-5
d_gene: -
CDR3nt: TGTGCCAGTAGTTCACAGGGTCCTAGCAATCAGCCCCAGCATTTT
CDR3aa: CASSSQGPSNQPQHF

v_gene: TRBV9
abundance: -
j_gene: TRBJ2-7
d_gene: TRBD1
CDR3nt: TGTGCCAGCAGCGTGGCTGACAGGGCTGGGGTTGGCGAGCAGTACTTC
CDR3aa: CASSVADRAGVGEQYF

v_gene: TRBV12-3/TRBV12-4
abundance: many
j_gene: TRBJ2-1
d_gene: TRBD2
CDR3nt: TGTGCCAGCAGTTTAGCATGGTCTAGCGGGGGGGCTGAGCAGTTCTTC
CDR3aa: CASSLAWSSGGAEQFF

v_gene: TRBV7-9
abundance: many
j_gene: TRBJ2-1
d_gene: -
CDR3nt: TGTGCCAGCAGCTCACACCTGGGAACCAATGAGCAGTTCTTC
CDR3aa: CASSSHLGTNEQFF

v_gene: TRBV11-2
abundance: many
j_gene: TRBJ2-3
d_gene: TRBD1
CDR3nt: TGTGCCAGCAGCTTAGCCGAGACAGGGCCAGATACGCAGTATTTT
CDR3aa: CASSLAETGPDTQYF

v_gene: TRBV6-1
abundance: -
j_gene: TRBJ2-2
d_gene: -
CDR3nt: TGTGCCAGCAGCCTTTTCTTATCCGGGACCGGGGAGCTGTTTTTT
CDR3aa: CASSLFLSGTGELFF

v_gene: TRBV7-9
abundance: many
j_gene: TRBJ2-1
d_gene: -
CDR3nt: TGTGCCAGCAGCCCCCCAAATGGGAATGAGCAGTTCTTC
CDR3aa: CASSPPNGNEQFF

v_gene: TRBV20-1
abundance: many
j_gene: TRBJ1-1
d_gene: -
CDR3nt: TGCAGTGCTAGATCCGGGACGTCTGACACTGAAGCTTTCTTT
CDR3aa: CSARSGTSDTEAFF

v_gene: TRBV20-1
abundance: many
j_gene: TRBJ1-4
d_gene: TRBD1
CDR3nt: TGCAGTGCTTCAAGAAACAGGGGAGGTGAAAAACTGTTTTTT
CDR3aa: CSASRNRGGEKLFF

v_gene: TRBV29-1
abundance: many
j_gene: TRBJ1-3
d_gene: -
CDR3nt: TGCAGCGCACTCAACGGAAACACCATATATTTT
CDR3aa: CSALNGNTIYF

v_gene: TRBV6-1
abundance: few
j_gene: TRBJ1-2
d_gene: TRBD1
CDR3nt: TGTGCCAGCAGATCACAGGGGGGACGGGGCTACACCTTC
CDR3aa: CASRSQGGRGYTF

v_gene: TRBV6-1
abundance: many
j_gene: TRBJ2-7
d_gene: -
CDR3nt: TGTGCCAGCAGTCAAAGACGGCTATACGAGCAGTACTTC
CDR3aa: CASSQRRLYEQYF

v_gene: TRBV6-5
abundance: few
j_gene: TRBJ2-3
d_gene: -
CDR3nt: TGTGCCAGCAGTTATGCCGGCACAGATACGCAGTATTTT
CDR3aa: CASSYAGTDTQYF

v_gene: TRBV20-1
abundance: -
j_gene: TRBJ2-7
d_gene: TRBD1
CDR3nt: TGCAGTGTGAAGGGGGCAGGATCGTTCGACGAGCAGTACTTC
CDR3aa: CSVKGAGSFDEQYF

v_gene: TRBV4-2
abundance: -
j_gene: TRBJ2-5
d_gene: TRBD2
CDR3nt: TGTGCCAGCAGCCATCCAGAAGGGACTAGCGGGGGGGGGGAGACCCAGTACTTC
CDR3aa: CASSHPEGTSGGGETQYF

v_gene: TRBV5-6
abundance: many
j_gene: TRBJ1-1
d_gene: -
CDR3nt: TGTGCCAGCAGCCGAAGCACTGAAGCTTTCTTT
CDR3aa: CASSRSTEAFF

v_gene: TRBV7-2
abundance: many
j_gene: TRBJ1-1
d_gene: -
CDR3nt: TGTGCCAGCAGCTTAGCTTCCACCGGGGAGGCTTTCTTT
CDR3aa: CASSLASTGEAFF

v_gene: TRBV11-2
abundance: many
j_gene: TRBJ2-4
d_gene: -
CDR3nt: TGTGCCAGCAGCTCCAGGATAGCCAAAAACATTCAGTACTTC
CDR3aa: CASSSRIAKNIQYF

v_gene: TRBV11-2
abundance: few
j_gene: TRBJ1-2
d_gene: -
CDR3nt: TGTGCCAGCAGCTTAGGGCGGGCTAACTATGGCTACACCTTC
CDR3aa: CASSLGRANYGYTF

v_gene: TRBV6-9
abundance: many
j_gene: TRBJ1-1
d_gene: -
CDR3nt: TGTGCCAGCAGTTACCCGCTCACTGAAGCTTTCTTT
CDR3aa: CASSYPLTEAFF

v_gene: TRBV12-3/TRBV12-4
abundance: many
j_gene: TRBJ2-5
d_gene: -
CDR3nt: TGTGCCAGCAGTTTATCGTCAGGACAAGAGACCCAGTACTTC
CDR3aa: CASSLSSGQETQYF

v_gene: TRBV5-1
abundance: -
j_gene: TRBJ2-3
d_gene: TRBD2
CDR3nt: TGCGCCAGCAGCTTGGCGGTTGCGGGGGGCACAGATACGCAGTATTTT
CDR3aa: CASSLAVAGGTDTQYF

v_gene: TRBV20-1
abundance: -
j_gene: TRBJ1-2
d_gene: TRBD1
CDR3nt: TGCAGTGCTAGCCTAGTTCCGGACAGGGCCCTTGGCTATGGCTACACCTTC
CDR3aa: CSASLVPDRALGYGYTF

v_gene: TRBV14
abundance: few
j_gene: TRBJ2-1
d_gene: -
CDR3nt: TGTGCCAGCCGTCGATCGGGTCACAATGAGCAGTTCTTC
CDR3aa: CASRRSGHNEQFF

v_gene: TRBV3-1
abundance: -
j_gene: TRBJ2-2
d_gene: -
CDR3nt: TGTGCCAGCAGCCCAGGGGTGTCCGGGGAGCTGTTTTTT
CDR3aa: CASSPGVSGELFF

v_gene: TRBV19
abundance: many
j_gene: TRBJ2-2
d_gene: -
CDR3nt: TGTGCCAGTAGCCAAATGGCACGCCAAGGGCGCGGGGAGCTGTTTTTT
CDR3aa: CASSQMARQGRGELFF